This entry concerns a single T cell receptor (beta chain). Germline-derived CDR1 and CDR2 are SGHDT and YYEEEE. The V gene lost 0 bases and the J gene lost 3 bases, with 13 bases spanning the gap. There are 16 residues in the CDR3. TCRdb's copy holds only in-frame clones and misses some; the assay was immunoSEQ multiplex PCR. Here the sample spans roughly 250,000 clones, approximately 90% being singletons. These data come from a study of blood T cell repertoires in COVID-19. About the research overall: The cDNA or gDNA used as material had been derived from T cells, B-cell-depleted T cells, or PBMCs.

The chain recombines TRBV5-6 with TRBJ2-1, with D tentatively TRBD2 (6 bases). The TCR was taken from a woman aged 40 to 50 with acute COVID-19. Source material: PBMCs or T cells enriched from blood (not recorded which). The CDR3 spells CASSLGFGGGYNEQFF. The CDR3 DNA reads TGTGCCAGCAGCTTGGGTTTCGGGGGTGGCTACAATGAGCAGTTCTTC.